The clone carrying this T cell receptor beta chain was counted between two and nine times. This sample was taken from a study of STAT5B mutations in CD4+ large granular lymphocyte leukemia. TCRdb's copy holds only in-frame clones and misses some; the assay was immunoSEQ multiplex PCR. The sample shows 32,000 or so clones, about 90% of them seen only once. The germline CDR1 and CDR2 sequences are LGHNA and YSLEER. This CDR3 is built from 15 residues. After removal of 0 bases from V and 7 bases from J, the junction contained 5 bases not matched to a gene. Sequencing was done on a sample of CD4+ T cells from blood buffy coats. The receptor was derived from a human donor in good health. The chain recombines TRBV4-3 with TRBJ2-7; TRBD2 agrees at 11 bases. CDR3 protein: CASSQELAGEDEQYF. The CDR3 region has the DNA TGCGCCAGCAGCCAAGAACTAGCGGGAGAGGATGAGCAGTACTTC.